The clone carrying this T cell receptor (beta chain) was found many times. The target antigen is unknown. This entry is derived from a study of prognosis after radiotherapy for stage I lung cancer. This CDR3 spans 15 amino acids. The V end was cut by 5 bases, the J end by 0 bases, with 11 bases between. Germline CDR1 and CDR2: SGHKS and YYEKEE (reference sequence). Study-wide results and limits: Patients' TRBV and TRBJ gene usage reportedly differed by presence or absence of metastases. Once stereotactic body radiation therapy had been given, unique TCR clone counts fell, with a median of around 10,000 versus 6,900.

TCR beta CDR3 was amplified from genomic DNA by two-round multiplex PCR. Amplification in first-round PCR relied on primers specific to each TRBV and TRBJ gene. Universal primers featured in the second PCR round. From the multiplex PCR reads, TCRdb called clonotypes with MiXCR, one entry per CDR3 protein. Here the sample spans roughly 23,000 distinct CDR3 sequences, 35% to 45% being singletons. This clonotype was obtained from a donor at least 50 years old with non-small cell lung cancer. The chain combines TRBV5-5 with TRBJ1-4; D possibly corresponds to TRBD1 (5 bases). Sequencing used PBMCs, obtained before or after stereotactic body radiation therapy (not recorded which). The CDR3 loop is CASRIQGATNEKLFF. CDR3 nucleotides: TGTGCCAGCAGAATTCAGGGTGCAACTAATGAAAAACTGTTTTTT.